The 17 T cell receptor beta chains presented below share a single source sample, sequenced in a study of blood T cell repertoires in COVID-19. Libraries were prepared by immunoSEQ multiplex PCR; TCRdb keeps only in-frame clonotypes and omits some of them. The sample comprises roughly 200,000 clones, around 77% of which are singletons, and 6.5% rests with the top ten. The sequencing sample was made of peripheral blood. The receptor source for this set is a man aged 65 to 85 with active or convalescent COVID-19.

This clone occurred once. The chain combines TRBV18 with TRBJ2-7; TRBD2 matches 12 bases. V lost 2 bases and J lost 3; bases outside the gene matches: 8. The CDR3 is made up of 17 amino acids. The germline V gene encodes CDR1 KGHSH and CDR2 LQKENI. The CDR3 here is CASSPGRELAGGYEQYF. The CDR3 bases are TGTGCCAGCTCACCAGGAAGGGAACTAGCGGGAGGCTACGAGCAGTACTTC.

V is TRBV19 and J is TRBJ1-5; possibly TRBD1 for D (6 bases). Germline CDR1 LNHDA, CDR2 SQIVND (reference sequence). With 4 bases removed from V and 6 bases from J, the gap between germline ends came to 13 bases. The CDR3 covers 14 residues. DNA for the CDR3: TGTGCCAGTAGTACCACAGGGTATGGTCAGCCCCAGCATTTT. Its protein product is CASSTTGYGQPQHF.

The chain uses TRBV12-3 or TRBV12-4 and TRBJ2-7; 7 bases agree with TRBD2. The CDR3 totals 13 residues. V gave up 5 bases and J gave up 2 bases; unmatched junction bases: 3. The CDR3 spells CASSISGPYEQYF. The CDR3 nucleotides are TGTGCCAGCAGTATTAGCGGGCCCTACGAGCAGTACTTC.

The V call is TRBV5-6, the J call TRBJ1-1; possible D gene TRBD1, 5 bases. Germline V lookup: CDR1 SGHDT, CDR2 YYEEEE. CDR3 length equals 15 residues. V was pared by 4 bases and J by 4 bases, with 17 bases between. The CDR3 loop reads CASSGGAPVATEAFF. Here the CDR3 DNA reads TGTGCCAGCAGCGGTGGGGCCCCGGTGGCCACTGAAGCTTTCTTT.

The CDR3 DNA sequence: TGCGCCAGCAGCCGCGGACTGATCTCCTACAATGAGCAGTTCTTC. Encoded protein: CASSRGLISYNEQFF. This chain links TRBV5-1 with TRBJ2-1; D is perhaps TRBD2 (5 bases). Between the trimmed V and J ends, which lost 4 bases and 0 bases, there was a span of 11 bases. CDR1 is SGHRS, CDR2 YFSETQ, per germline. The CDR3 consists of 15 residues.

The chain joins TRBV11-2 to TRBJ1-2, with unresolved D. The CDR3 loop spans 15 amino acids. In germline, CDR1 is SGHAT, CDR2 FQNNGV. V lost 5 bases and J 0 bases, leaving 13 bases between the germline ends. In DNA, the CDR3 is TGTGCCAGCAGCCCGTTCAGATCAGCTAACTATGGCTACACCTTC. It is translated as CASSPFRSANYGYTF.

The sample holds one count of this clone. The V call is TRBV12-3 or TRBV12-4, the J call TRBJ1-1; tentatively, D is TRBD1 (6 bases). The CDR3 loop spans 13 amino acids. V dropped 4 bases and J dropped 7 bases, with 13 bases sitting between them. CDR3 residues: CASSWTDANEAFF. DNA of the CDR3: TGTGCCAGCAGTTGGACAGACGCAAATGAAGCTTTCTTT.

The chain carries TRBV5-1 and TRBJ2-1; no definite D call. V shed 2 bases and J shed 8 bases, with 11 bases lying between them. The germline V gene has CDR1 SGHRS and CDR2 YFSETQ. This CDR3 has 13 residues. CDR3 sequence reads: CASSFDNVYEQFF. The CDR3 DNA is TGCGCCAGCAGCTTTGACAATGTGTATGAGCAGTTCTTC.

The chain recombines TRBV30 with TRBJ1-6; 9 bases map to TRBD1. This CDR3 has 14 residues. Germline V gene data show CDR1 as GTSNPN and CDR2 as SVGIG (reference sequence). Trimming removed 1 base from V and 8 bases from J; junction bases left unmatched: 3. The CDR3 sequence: CAWSAGQGDSPLHF. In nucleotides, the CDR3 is TGTGCCTGGAGTGCGGGACAGGGCGATTCACCCCTCCACTTT.

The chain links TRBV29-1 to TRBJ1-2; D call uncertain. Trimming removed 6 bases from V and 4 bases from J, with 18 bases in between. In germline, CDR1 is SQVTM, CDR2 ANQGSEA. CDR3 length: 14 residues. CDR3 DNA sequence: TGCAGCGTGACTATAGCCAAGCGGGGCTATGGCTACACCTTC. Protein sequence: CSVTIAKRGYGYTF.

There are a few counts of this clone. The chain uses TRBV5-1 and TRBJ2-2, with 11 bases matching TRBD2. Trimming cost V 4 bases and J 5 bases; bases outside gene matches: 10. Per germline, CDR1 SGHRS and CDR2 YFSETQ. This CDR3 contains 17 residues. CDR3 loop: CASSPITSGRGTGELFF. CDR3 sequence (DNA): TGCGCCAGCAGCCCAATCACTAGCGGGAGAGGGACCGGGGAGCTGTTTTTT.

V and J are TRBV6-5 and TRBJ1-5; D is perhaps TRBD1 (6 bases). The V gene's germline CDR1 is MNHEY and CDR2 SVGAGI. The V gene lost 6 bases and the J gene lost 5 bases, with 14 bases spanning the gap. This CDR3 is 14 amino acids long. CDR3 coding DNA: TGTGCCAGCAGCTCCACAGGGAGCGATCAGCCCCAGCATTTT. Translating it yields CASSSTGSDQPQHF.

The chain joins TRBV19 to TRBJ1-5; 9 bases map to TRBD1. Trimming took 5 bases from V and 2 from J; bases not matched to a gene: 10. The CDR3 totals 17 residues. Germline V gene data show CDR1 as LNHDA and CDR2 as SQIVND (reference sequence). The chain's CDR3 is CASSDGTGGRGNQPQHF. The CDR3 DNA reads TGTGCCAGTAGTGACGGAACAGGGGGCAGGGGCAATCAGCCCCAGCATTTT.

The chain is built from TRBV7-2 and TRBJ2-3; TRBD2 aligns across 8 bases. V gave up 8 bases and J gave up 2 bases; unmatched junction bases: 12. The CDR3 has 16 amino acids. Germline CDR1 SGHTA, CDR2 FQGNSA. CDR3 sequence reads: CASLQRGPSPTDTQYF. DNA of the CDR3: TGTGCCAGCTTACAGCGGGGGCCCTCTCCCACAGATACGCAGTATTTT.

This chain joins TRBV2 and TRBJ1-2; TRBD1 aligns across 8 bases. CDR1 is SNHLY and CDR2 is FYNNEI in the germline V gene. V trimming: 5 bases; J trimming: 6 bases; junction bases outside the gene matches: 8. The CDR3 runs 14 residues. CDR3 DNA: TGTGCCAGCAGTCCCCGGCAGGGGGCAGATGGCTACACCTTC. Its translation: CASSPRQGADGYTF.

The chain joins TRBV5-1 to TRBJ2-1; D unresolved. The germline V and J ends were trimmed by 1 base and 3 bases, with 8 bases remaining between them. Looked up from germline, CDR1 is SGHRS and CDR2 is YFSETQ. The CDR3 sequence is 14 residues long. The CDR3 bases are TGCGCCAGCAGCTTGCAATCAGACTACAATGAGCAGTTCTTC. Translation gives CASSLQSDYNEQFF.

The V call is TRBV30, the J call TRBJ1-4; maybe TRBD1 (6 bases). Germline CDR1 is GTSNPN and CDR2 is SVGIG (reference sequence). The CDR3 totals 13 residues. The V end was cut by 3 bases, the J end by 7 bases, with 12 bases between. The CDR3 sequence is CAWSTGGREKLFF. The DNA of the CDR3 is TGTGCCTGGAGCACCGGGGGGCGTGAAAAACTGTTTTTT.